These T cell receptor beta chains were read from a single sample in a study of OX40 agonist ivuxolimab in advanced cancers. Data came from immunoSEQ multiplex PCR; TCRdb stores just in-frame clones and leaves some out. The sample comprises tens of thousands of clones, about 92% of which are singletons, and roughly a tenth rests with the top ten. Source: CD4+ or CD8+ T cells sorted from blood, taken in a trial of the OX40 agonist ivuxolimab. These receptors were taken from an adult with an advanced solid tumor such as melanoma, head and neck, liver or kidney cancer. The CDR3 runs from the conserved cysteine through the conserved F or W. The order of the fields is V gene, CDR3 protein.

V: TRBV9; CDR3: CASTLGQTSYGYTF
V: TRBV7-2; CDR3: CASSSTDIPYQPQHF
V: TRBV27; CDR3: CASSWGTGASYEQYF
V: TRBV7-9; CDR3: CASSLGATEAFF
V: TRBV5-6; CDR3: CASSPGLAGAYEQYF
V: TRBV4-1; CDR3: CASSHSGTGYEQYF
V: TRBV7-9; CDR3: CASSTGQTYEQYF
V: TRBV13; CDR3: CASSGRLGGKTQYF
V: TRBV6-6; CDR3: CASSYGGGNYGYTF
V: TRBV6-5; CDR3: CAALDRTHYEQYF
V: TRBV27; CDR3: CASRTGGFGETQYF
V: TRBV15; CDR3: CATSRDGVTGELFF
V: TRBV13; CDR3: CASSPGTGKIYEQYF
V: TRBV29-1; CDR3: CSVAGDEKLFF
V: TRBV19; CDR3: CASWEDRLGYTF
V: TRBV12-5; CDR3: CASGYTGGYEEKLFF
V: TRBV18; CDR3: CASSPGGAGYEQYF
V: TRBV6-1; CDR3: CASSEAESNEQFF
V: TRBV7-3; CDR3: CASRFDRGTEAFF
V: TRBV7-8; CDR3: CASSLVMGQKSTEAFF
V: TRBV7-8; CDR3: CAAGAPHGYTF
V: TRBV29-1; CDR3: CSVRLDTGELFF
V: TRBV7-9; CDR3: CASSQGNSPLHF
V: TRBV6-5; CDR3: CASSYSRGGTEQYF
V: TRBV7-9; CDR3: CASSPDAQPQHF
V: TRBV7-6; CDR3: CASSLGGGLGETQYF
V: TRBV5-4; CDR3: CASSQWVSTDTQYF
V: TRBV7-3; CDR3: CASSPRQGWELFF
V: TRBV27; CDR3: CASSFVGQGGQPQHF
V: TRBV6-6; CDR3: CASSPGLEAYGYTF
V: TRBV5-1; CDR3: CASKKIQGAQPWDTQYF
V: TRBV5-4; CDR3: CASSPGGASSYEQYF
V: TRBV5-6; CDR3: CASSFGGTYEQYF
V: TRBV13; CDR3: CASSSPTRAGDLETQYF
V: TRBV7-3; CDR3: CASSHRVAGDPSTDTQYF
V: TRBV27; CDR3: CASSPFESRTDTQYF
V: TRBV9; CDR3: CASSVGEAIYGYTF
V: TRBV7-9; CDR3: CASSLTTLDRTGYEQYF
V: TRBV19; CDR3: CASSMSQTEAFF
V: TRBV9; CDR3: CASSVSSAGTSVDTQYF
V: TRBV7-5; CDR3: CVRRDRSYTNEKLFF
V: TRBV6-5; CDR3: CASSYSPGPYEQYF
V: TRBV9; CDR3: CASSVGRAGGFDTEAFF
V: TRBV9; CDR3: CASSLSGGLVGMPYEQYF
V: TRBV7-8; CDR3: CAENGGANTGELFF
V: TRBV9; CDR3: CASSYLEGLYNEQFF
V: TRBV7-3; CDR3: CASSLTPQASYNEQFF
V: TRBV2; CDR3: CASSGGKGQGLLSENTIYF
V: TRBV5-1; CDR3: CASSPLSPNGNTEAFF
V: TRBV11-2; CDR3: CASSLEWTWVTEAFF
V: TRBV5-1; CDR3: CASSPIGGASGGQFF
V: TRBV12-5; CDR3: CASGFCYRWNGTEAFF
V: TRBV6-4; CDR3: CASSDSAGGKETQYF
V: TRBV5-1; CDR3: CASSSDRGYGGYTF
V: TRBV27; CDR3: CASSWRQSGYGYTF
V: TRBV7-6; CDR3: CASSRGPDTQYF
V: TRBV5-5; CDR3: CASSLGTGGADTGELFF
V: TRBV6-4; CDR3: CASSDSAGADTQYF
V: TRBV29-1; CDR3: CSVVGTSVGELFF